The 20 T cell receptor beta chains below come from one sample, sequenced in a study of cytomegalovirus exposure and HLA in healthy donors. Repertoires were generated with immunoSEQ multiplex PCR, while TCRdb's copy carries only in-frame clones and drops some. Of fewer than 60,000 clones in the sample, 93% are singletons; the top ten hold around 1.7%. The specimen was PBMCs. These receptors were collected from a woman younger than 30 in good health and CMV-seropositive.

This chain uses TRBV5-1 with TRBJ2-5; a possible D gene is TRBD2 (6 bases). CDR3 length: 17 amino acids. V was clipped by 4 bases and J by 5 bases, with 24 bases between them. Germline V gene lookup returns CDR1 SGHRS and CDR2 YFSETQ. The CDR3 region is CASSHIASTRRDETQYF. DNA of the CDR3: TGCGCCAGCAGCCATATAGCGTCGACAAGGAGGGACGAGACCCAGTACTTC.

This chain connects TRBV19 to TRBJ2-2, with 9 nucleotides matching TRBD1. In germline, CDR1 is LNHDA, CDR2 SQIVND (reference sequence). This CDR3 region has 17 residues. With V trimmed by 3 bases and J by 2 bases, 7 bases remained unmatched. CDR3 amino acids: CASSIRGQGANTGELFF. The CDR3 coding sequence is TGTGCCAGTAGTATCAGGGGACAGGGAGCTAACACCGGGGAGCTGTTTTTT.

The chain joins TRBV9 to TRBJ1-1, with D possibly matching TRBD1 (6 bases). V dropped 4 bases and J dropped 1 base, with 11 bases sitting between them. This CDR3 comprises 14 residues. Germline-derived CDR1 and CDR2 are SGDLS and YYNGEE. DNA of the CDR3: TGTGCCAGCAGCCGGGGGGCCCGGAACACTGAAGCTTTCTTT. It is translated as CASSRGARNTEAFF. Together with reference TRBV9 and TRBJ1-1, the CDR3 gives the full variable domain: DSGVTQTPKHLITATGQRVTLRCSPRSGDLSVYWYQQSLDQGLQFLIQYYNGEERAKGNILERFSAQQFPDLHSELNLSSLELGDSALYFCASSRGARNTEAFFGQGTRLTVV.

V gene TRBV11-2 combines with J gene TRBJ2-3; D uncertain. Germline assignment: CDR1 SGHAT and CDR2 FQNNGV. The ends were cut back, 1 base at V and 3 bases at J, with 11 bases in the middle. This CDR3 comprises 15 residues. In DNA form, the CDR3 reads TGTGCCAGCAGCTTAGTCAGAGCGCTAACAGATACGCAGTATTTT. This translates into CASSLVRALTDTQYF.

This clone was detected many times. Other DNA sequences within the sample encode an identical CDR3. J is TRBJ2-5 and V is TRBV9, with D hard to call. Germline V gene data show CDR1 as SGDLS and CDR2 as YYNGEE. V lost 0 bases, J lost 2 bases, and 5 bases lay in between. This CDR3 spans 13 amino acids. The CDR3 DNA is TGTGCCAGCAGCGTAGCTAGGCAAGAGACCCAGTACTTC. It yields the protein CASSVARQETQYF.

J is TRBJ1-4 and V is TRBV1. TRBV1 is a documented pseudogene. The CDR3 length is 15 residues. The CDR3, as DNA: TGCACCAGCAGCCCGTACCCCACACCGGGGGAAAAACTGTTTTTT. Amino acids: CTSSPYPTPGEKLFF.

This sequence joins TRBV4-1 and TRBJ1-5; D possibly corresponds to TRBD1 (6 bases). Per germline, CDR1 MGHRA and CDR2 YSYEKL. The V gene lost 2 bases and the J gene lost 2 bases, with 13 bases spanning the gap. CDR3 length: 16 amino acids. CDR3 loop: CASSQYKGDGNQPQHF. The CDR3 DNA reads TGCGCCAGCAGCCAATATAAGGGGGATGGCAATCAGCCCCAGCATTTT.

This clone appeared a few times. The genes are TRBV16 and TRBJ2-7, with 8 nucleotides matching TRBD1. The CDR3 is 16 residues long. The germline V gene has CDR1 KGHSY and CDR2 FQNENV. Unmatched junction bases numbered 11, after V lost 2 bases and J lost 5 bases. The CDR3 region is CASSQAIGQGFHEQYF. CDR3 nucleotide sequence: TGTGCCAGCAGCCAAGCTATAGGACAGGGCTTCCACGAGCAGTACTTC.

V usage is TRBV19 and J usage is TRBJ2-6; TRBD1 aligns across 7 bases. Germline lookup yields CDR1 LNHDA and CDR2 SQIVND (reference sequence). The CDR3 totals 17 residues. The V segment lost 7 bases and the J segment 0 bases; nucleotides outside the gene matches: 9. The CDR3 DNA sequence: TGTGCCAGTAAACCGGGACAGATTTACTCTGGGGCCAACGTCCTGACTTTC. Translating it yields CASKPGQIYSGANVLTF.

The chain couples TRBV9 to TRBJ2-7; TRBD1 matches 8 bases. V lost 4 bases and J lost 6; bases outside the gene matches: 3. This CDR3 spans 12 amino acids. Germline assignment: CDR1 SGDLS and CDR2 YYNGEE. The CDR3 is CASSSQGVEQYF. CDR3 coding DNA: TGTGCCAGCAGCTCACAGGGGGTCGAGCAGTACTTC.

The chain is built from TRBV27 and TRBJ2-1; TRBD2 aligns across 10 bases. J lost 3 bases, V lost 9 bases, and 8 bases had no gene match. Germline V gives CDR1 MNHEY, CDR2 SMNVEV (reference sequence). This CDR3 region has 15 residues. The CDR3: CASMGTSGDYNEQFF. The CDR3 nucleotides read TGTGCCAGTATGGGAACTAGCGGGGACTACAATGAGCAGTTCTTC.

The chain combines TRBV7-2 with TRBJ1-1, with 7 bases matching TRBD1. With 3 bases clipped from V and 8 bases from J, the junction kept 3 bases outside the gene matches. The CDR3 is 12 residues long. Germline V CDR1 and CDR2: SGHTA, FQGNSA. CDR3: CASSLTGREAFF. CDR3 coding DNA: TGTGCCAGCAGCTTGACAGGGAGGGAAGCTTTCTTT. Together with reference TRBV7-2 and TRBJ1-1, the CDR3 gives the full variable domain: GAGVSQSPSNKVTEKGKDVELRCDPISGHTALYWYRQSLGQGLEFLIYFQGNSAPDKSGLPSDRFSAERTGGSVSTLTIQRTQQEDSAVYLCASSLTGREAFFGQGTRLTVV.

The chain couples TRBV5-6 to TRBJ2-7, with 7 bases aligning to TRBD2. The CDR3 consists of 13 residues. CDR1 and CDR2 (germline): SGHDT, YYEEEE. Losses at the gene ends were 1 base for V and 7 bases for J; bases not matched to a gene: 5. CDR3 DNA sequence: TGTGCCAGCAGCTTGCGACTAGCTGTTGAGCAGTACTTC. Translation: CASSLRLAVEQYF.

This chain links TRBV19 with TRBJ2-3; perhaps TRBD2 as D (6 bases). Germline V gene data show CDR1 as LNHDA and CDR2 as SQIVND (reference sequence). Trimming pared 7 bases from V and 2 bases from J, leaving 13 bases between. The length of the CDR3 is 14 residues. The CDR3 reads CASKGTLLTDTQYF. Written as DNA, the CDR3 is TGTGCCAGTAAGGGGACTTTACTCACAGATACGCAGTATTTT.

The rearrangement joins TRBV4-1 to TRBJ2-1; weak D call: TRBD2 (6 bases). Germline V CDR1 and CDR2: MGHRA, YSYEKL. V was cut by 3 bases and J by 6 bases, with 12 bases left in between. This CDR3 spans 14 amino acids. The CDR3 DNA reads TGCGCCAGCAGCCATGACGGGGGAAGCAATGAGCAGTTCTTC. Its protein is CASSHDGGSNEQFF.

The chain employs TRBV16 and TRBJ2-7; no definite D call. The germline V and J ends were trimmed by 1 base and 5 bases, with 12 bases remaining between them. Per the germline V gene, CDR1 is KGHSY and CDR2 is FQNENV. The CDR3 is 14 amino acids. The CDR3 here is CASSQFNSLHEQYF. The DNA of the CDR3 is TGTGCCAGCAGCCAATTTAACAGTCTCCACGAGCAGTACTTC. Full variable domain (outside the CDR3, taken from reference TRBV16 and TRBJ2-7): GEEVAQTPKHLVRGEGQKAKLYCAPIKGHSYVFWYQQVLKNEFKFLISFQNENVFDETGMPKERFSAKCLPNSPCSLEIQATKLEDSAVYFCASSQFNSLHEQYFGPGTRLTVT.

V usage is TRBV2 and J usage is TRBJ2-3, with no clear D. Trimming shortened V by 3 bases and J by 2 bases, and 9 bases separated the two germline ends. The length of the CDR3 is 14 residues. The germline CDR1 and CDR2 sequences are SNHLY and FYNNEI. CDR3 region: CASSDGRYTDTQYF. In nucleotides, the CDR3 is TGTGCCAGCAGTGATGGCAGGTACACAGATACGCAGTATTTT.

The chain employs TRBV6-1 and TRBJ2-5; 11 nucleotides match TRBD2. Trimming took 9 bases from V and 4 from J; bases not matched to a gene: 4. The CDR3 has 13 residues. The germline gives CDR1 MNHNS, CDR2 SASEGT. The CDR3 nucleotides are TGTGCCAGTCGACTAGCGGGGACAGAGACCCAGTACTTC. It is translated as CASRLAGTETQYF.

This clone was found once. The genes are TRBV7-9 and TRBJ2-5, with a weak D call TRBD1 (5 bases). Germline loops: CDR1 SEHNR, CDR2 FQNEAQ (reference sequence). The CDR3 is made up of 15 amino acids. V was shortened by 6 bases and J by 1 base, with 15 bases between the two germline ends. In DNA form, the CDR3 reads TGTGCCAGCAGTCAGATCGGCAGGGCCCAAGAGACCCAGTACTTC. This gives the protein CASSQIGRAQETQYF. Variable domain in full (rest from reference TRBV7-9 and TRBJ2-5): DTGVSQNPRHKITKRGQNVTFRCDPISEHNRLYWYRQTLGQGPEFLTYFQNEAQLEKSRLLSDRFSAERPKGSFSTLEIQRTEQGDSAMYLCASSQIGRAQETQYFGPGTRLLVL.

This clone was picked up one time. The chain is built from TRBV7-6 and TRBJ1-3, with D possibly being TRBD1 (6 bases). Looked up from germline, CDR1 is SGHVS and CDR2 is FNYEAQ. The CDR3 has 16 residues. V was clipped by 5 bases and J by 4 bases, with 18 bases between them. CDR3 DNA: TGTGCCAGCAGCCCATTCCAGGGGTTGTCCGGAAACACCATATATTTT. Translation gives CASSPFQGLSGNTIYF. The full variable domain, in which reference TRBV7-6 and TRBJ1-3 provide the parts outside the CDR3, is GAGVSQSPRYKVTKRGQDVALRCDPISGHVSLYWYRQALGQGPEFLTYFNYEAQQDKSGLPNDRFSAERPEGSISTLTIQRTEQRDSAMYRCASSPFQGLSGNTIYFGEGSWLTVV.